This paragraph reports one TCR beta chain. The source of the sample is a study of blood T cell repertoires in COVID-19. Produced via immunoSEQ multiplex PCR; TCRdb's table is partial and in-frame only. The table lists about 300,000 clones, more than 75% of them singletons. With 3 bases clipped from V and 6 bases from J, the junction kept 4 bases outside the gene matches. The CDR3 spans 15 residues. The germline V gene encodes CDR1 SGHVS and CDR2 FNYEAQ. The specimen sequenced was peripheral blood. The receptor's source is a middle-aged woman who had recovered from COVID-19. This chain links TRBV7-6 with TRBJ2-1; 11 bases agree with TRBD2. CDR3 amino acids: CASSFSGGVLNEQFF. The CDR3 nucleotides read TGTGCCAGCAGCTTTAGCGGGGGGGTCCTCAATGAGCAGTTCTTC. Variable domain in full (rest from reference TRBV7-6 and TRBJ2-1): GAGVSQSPRYKVTKRGQDVALRCDPISGHVSLYWYRQALGQGPEFLTYFNYEAQQDKSGLPNDRFSAERPEGSISTLTIQRTEQRDSAMYRCASSFSGGVLNEQFFGPGTRLTVL.